This entry describes one T cell receptor (beta chain). Antigen: not known. This specimen comes from a study of T cells expressing NK-cell markers. Background on the study: It was sorted CD3+CD56+NKG2C+, CD3+CD56+NKG2C- and CD3+CD56-NKG2C+ T cells that supplied the TCR beta repertoires.

Researchers built TCR beta cDNA using 5'RACE template switching with UMIs. TCRdb reprocessed the 5' RACE reads and keeps a single row for each CDR3 protein, giving no DNA. This repertoire includes more than 250,000 distinct CDR3 sequences. Study results and caveats: Expanded NKG2C+ T cell clones were not confirmed as HCMV-specific. Dominance of the CD3+CD56-NKG2C+ fraction by these clonotypes also held in a handful of donors.

Germline assignment: CDR1 ENHRY and CDR2 SYGVKD. The CDR3 totals 14 residues. The chain carries TRBV10-3 and TRBJ1-3. Sequencing was done on a sample of blood T cells: a sorted CD56 or NKG2C T cell subset, CD4+ or CD8+ T cells, or bulk PBMC T cells (not recorded which). The clonotype originates from a young man in good health. The CDR3 spells CAIRPDNSGNTIYF.